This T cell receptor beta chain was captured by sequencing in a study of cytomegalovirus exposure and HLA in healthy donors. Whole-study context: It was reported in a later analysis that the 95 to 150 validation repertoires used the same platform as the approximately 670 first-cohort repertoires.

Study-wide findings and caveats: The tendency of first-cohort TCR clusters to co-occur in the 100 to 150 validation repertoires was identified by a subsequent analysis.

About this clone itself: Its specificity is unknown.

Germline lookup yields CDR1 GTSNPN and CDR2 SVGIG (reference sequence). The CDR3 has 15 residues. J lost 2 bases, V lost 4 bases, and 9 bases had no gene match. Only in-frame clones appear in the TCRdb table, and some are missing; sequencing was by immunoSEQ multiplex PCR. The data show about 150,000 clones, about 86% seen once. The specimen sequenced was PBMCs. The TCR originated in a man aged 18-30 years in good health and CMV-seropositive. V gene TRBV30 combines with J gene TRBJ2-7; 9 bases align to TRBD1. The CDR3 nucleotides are TGTGCCTGGAATCCTGAGAGACAGGGGGCCTACGAGCAGTACTTC. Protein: CAWNPERQGAYEQYF.